This TCR beta chain was captured in a study of shared clonotypes between healthy human individuals. A word on this clone: Its antigen is unknown.

Sequenced by immunoSEQ multiplex PCR; TCRdb stores in-frame clones only, minus some. Of just over 2,000,000 clones in the sample, 95% were seen once. General observations from the study: Generation probability values for non-shared clonotypes were lower than those for clonotypes shared by all four donors. Memory subsets generally showed smaller estimated richness than naive subsets did.

The TCR was taken from a young man in good health. The sample comprised naive CD4+ T cells sorted from blood. As for subset: CD45RA+ positively selected.

This CDR3 is CASSPGTSWSDTQYF. In DNA, the CDR3 is TGTGCCAGTAGTCCCGGGACTAGCTGGTCAGATACGCAGTATTTT. The V and J genes are TRBV19 and TRBJ2-3; 9 bases map to TRBD2. Trimming took 5 bases from V and 4 from J; bases not matched to a gene: 7. The CDR3 has 15 residues. Germline lookup yields CDR1 LNHDA and CDR2 SQIVND (reference sequence).